These 28 T cell receptor beta chains originate from one sample sequenced in a study of cytomegalovirus exposure and HLA in healthy donors. Clones were read by immunoSEQ multiplex PCR, and TCRdb kept only the in-frame ones, dropping some. Of more than 150,000 clones listed, more than 70% are singletons. The specimen was PBMCs. These receptors all stem from a man younger than 30 in good health and CMV-seronegative.

This rearrangement joins TRBV5-1 to TRBJ1-2, with D maybe TRBD1 (5 bases). Germline loops: CDR1 SGHRS, CDR2 YFSETQ. This CDR3 is built from 15 residues. Trimming shortened V by 0 bases and J by 6 bases, and 15 bases separated the two germline ends. CDR3 loop: CASSLGQPVSDGYTF. The CDR3 DNA reads TGCGCCAGCAGCTTGGGACAGCCCGTCTCGGATGGCTACACCTTC.

The chain couples TRBV5-8 to TRBJ2-6; 7 positions match TRBD2. J lost 3 bases, V lost 4 bases, and 13 bases had no gene match. This CDR3 comprises 18 residues. From germline, CDR1 is SGHTS and CDR2 YDEGEE. The CDR3 is CASSRSISWGGGANVLTF. The DNA of the CDR3 is TGTGCCAGCAGCCGATCCATTTCATGGGGGGGTGGGGCCAACGTCCTGACTTTC. Using reference TRBV5-8 and TRBJ2-6 for the parts outside the CDR3, the full variable domain is EAGVTQSPTHLIKTRGQQATLRCSPISGHTSVYWYQQALGLGLQFLLWYDEGEERNRGNFPPRFSGRQFPNYSSELNVNALELEDSALYLCASSRSISWGGGANVLTFGAGSRLTVL.

V usage is TRBV6-1 and J usage is TRBJ2-3; a possible D gene is TRBD2 (6 bases). The CDR3 consists of 15 residues. The V gene lost 7 bases and the J gene lost 0 bases, with 14 bases spanning the gap. Germline V gene data show CDR1 as MNHNS and CDR2 as SASEGT. The CDR3 region is CASKFLASSTDTQYF. The CDR3 nucleotides are TGTGCCAGCAAATTCCTAGCGTCTAGCACAGATACGCAGTATTTT.

The chain is built from TRBV6-5 and TRBJ1-4, with 7 positions matching TRBD1. The V segment lost 4 bases and the J segment 7 bases; nucleotides outside the gene matches: 6. This CDR3 has 14 amino acids. CDR1 MNHEY and CDR2 SVGAGI come from the germline V gene. CDR3 residues: CASSFEGAGEKLFF. The DNA for the CDR3 is TGTGCCAGCAGTTTCGAGGGGGCTGGTGAAAAACTGTTTTTT.

This clone was seen a few times. The chain employs TRBV18 and TRBJ1-5; possible D gene TRBD1, 5 bases. Trimming left V 1 base short and J 5 bases short, with 15 bases between. Germline lookup yields CDR1 KGHSH and CDR2 LQKENI. The CDR3 spans 16 residues. The CDR3 loop reads CASSPQVPGNDQPQHF. In nucleotides, the CDR3 is TGTGCCAGCTCACCACAAGTACCAGGGAACGATCAGCCCCAGCATTTT.

This clone was observed a few times. The V and J genes are TRBV5-4 and TRBJ1-2, with 7 positions matching TRBD1. CDR1 is SGHNT and CDR2 is YYREEE in the germline V gene (reference sequence). CDR3 length: 15 amino acids. The J segment lost 0 bases and the V segment lost 4 bases, leaving 6 bases of the junction unmatched. CDR3 nucleotides: TGTGCCAGCAGCGGAAGGGACAGACCTAACTATGGCTACACCTTC. Its translation: CASSGRDRPNYGYTF. Supplemented by reference TRBV5-4 and TRBJ1-2, the full variable domain reads ETGVTQSPTHLIKTRGQQVTLRCSSQSGHNTVSWYQQALGQGPQFIFQYYREEENGRGNFPPRFSGLQFPNYSSELNVNALELDDSALYLCASSGRDRPNYGYTFGSGTRLTVV.

The chain employs TRBV19 and TRBJ1-1; maybe TRBD1 (6 bases). Germline V CDR1 and CDR2: LNHDA, SQIVND (reference sequence). Trimming removed 3 bases from V and 5 bases from J, with 10 bases in between. The CDR3 covers 13 residues. CDR3 in amino acids: CASSIRTDTEAFF. In nucleotides, the CDR3 is TGTGCCAGTAGTATCCGGACAGATACTGAAGCTTTCTTT.

The chain uses TRBV25-1 and TRBJ1-4; D not certain. V dropped 7 bases and J dropped 8 bases, with 11 bases sitting between them. Germline CDR1 MGHDK, CDR2 SYGVNS. This CDR3 has 12 residues. The CDR3 spells CASTRPGEKLFF. As DNA, the CDR3 is TGTGCCAGCACTAGGCCCGGCGAAAAACTGTTTTTT.

The J gene is TRBJ1-1, the V gene TRBV4-1; D gene unclear. CDR3 length: 13 amino acids. The V and J ends lost 3 bases and 1 base respectively, with 6 bases between them. Germline V lookup: CDR1 MGHRA, CDR2 YSYEKL. The CDR3 sequence: CASSHAENTEAFF. The CDR3 region has the DNA TGCGCCAGCAGCCACGCAGAGAACACTGAAGCTTTCTTT.

The genes are TRBV30 and TRBJ1-1; no reliable D call. CDR3 size: 10 residues. Germline-derived CDR1 and CDR2 are GTSNPN and SVGIG (reference sequence). V was trimmed by 2 bases and J by 8 bases, leaving 6 bases between them. CDR3 DNA: TGTGCCTGGAGTCCCCCAGAAGCTTTCTTT. Its protein product is CAWSPPEAFF. Full variable domain (missing parts from reference TRBV30 and TRBJ1-1): SQTIHQWPATLVQPVGSPLSLECTVEGTSNPNLYWYRQAAGRGLQLLFYSVGIGQISSEVPQNLSASRPQDRQFILSSKKLLLSDSGFYLCAWSPPEAFFGQGTRLTVV.

The chain joins TRBV27 to TRBJ2-2, with D perhaps matching TRBD1 (6 bases). V was pared by 7 bases and J by 4 bases, with 13 bases between. The germline V gene encodes CDR1 MNHEY and CDR2 SMNVEV (reference sequence). The CDR3 has 14 amino acids. The CDR3 nucleotides read TGTGCCAGCAAATCGGACAGTTTCACCGGGGAGCTGTTTTTT. As protein: CASKSDSFTGELFF.

The CDR3 sequence is CASSPRLAGNRDTQYF. DNA for the CDR3: TGTGCCAGCAGCCCACGACTAGCGGGGAATCGAGATACGCAGTATTTT. The chain carries TRBV11-2 and TRBJ2-3; 11 bases map to TRBD2. Germline lookup yields CDR1 SGHAT and CDR2 FQNNGV. The CDR3 sequence is 16 residues long. V dropped 5 bases and J dropped 5; count of bases not matched to a gene: 9.

The rearrangement links TRBV6-1 to TRBJ2-7; D not resolved. V was cut by 1 base and J by 3 bases, with 10 bases left in between. The germline gives CDR1 MNHNS, CDR2 SASEGT. There are 14 residues in the CDR3. CDR3: CASSEGWSGYEQYF. Written as DNA, the CDR3 is TGTGCCAGCAGTGAAGGGTGGTCAGGCTACGAGCAGTACTTC.

This sequence joins TRBV29-1 and TRBJ2-2, with D possibly TRBD1 on 5 matching bases. Germline V lookup: CDR1 SQVTM, CDR2 ANQGSEA. CDR3 length: 12 amino acids. V lost 6 bases to trimming and J lost 3 bases, with 8 bases between them. The CDR3, as DNA: TGCAGCGTCCGACAGCACACCGGGGAGCTGTTTTTT. This codes for CSVRQHTGELFF.

V and J are TRBV2 and TRBJ2-3, with 8 bases that match TRBD2. This CDR3 spans 16 amino acids. The J segment lost 0 bases and the V segment lost 6 bases, leaving 8 bases of the junction unmatched. The germline V gene encodes CDR1 SNHLY and CDR2 FYNNEI. CDR3 protein: CASSAYSGTSTDTQYF. In DNA form, the CDR3 reads TGTGCCAGCAGCGCCTATAGCGGGACTAGCACAGATACGCAGTATTTT.

CDR3 sequence reads: CATTTGGGGQPQHF. CDR3 coding DNA: TGTGCCACCACCACGGGGGGAGGAGGTCAGCCCCAGCATTTT. The gene calls are TRBV6-5 and TRBJ1-5; D might be TRBD1 (5 bases). Trimming removed 10 bases at V and 6 bases at J, with 19 bases between. CDR3 length: 14 amino acids. From germline, CDR1 is MNHEY and CDR2 SVGAGI.

The rearrangement links TRBV5-1 to TRBJ1-1; D is perhaps TRBD1 (5 bases). Germline V lookup: CDR1 SGHRS, CDR2 YFSETQ. CDR3 length equals 13 residues. Trimming removed 4 bases at V and 1 base at J, with 8 bases between. The CDR3 here is CASSRTRNTEAFF. For the CDR3, the DNA is TGCGCCAGCAGCCGGACACGGAACACTGAAGCTTTCTTT.

The chain uses TRBV10-3 and TRBJ2-7, with D possibly being TRBD1 (6 bases). Germline CDR1 is ENHRY and CDR2 is SYGVKD. The CDR3 length is 12 residues. V was clipped by 10 bases and J by 4 bases, with 14 bases between them. CDR3 nucleotides: TGTGCCACCTCGACAGGTCAGTACGAGCAGTACGTC. Protein product: CATSTGQYEQYV.

This chain uses TRBV28 with TRBJ2-7, with 7 bases identical to TRBD1. V shed 0 bases, J shed 4 bases, and the junction held 3 bases outside the gene matches. CDR3 length equals 14 residues. CDR1 and CDR2 (germline): MDHEN, SYDVKM. CDR3 sequence reads: CASSLWDRKYEQYF. As DNA, the CDR3 is TGTGCCAGCAGTTTATGGGACAGGAAATACGAGCAGTACTTC.

The gene calls are TRBV6-5 and TRBJ2-7, with TRBD2 matching 8 bases. V trimming: 7 bases; J trimming: 2 bases; junction bases outside the gene matches: 7. Germline V gives CDR1 MNHEY, CDR2 SVGAGI. This CDR3 region has 14 residues. CDR3 in DNA: TGTGCCAGCACCCCTCCGGGACTAGCCTACGAGCAGTACTTC. Protein product: CASTPPGLAYEQYF.

This rearrangement joins TRBV27 to TRBJ2-3; 9 nucleotides match TRBD2. V shed 6 bases, J shed 6 bases, and the junction held 10 bases outside the gene matches. Germline CDR1 MNHEY, CDR2 SMNVEV (reference sequence). The CDR3 is made up of 15 amino acids. For the CDR3, the DNA is TGTGCCAGCAGCCAGACTAGCGGACTACCGGATACGCAGTATTTT. It is translated as CASSQTSGLPDTQYF.

The chain uses TRBV7-8 and TRBJ1-4; possibly TRBD1 for D (6 bases). Germline V gene data show CDR1 as SGHVS and CDR2 as FQNEAQ. The CDR3 loop spans 14 amino acids. Trimming shortened V by 5 bases and J by 8 bases, and 15 bases separated the two germline ends. CDR3 nucleotide sequence: TGTGCCAGCAGCCCAGGGGTCTCGAGGGAAAAACTGTTTTTT. Protein sequence: CASSPGVSREKLFF.

The rearrangement joins TRBV28 to TRBJ1-2; TRBD1 is a possible D gene (5 bases). Looked up from germline, CDR1 is MDHEN and CDR2 is SYDVKM. CDR3 length: 17 amino acids. V was shortened by 8 bases and J by 5 bases, with 27 bases between the two germline ends. CDR3 protein: CASRPLGGEGPGYGYTF. CDR3 bases: TGTGCCAGCCGACCTCTTGGGGGGGAAGGTCCGGGGTATGGCTACACCTTC.

The genes are TRBV5-1 and TRBJ1-1; 7 bases are shared with TRBD1. The junction had 11 bases not matched to a gene; V was cut back by 7 bases and J by 2 bases. In germline, CDR1 is SGHRS, CDR2 YFSETQ. The CDR3 spans 15 residues. The CDR3 is CASHRQGAQNTEAFF. Written as DNA, the CDR3 is TGCGCCAGCCACAGACAGGGAGCCCAAAACACTGAAGCTTTCTTT.

The J gene is TRBJ1-4, the V gene TRBV7-2; possibly TRBD1 for D (6 bases). The length of the CDR3 is 13 residues. The germline gives CDR1 SGHTA, CDR2 FQGNSA. Trimming shortened V by 6 bases and J by 5 bases, and 10 bases separated the two germline ends. CDR3 protein: CASSSDRNEKLFF. The DNA for the CDR3 is TGTGCCAGCAGTTCGGACAGAAATGAAAAACTGTTTTTT.

The chain carries TRBV27 and TRBJ1-1, with no clear D. This CDR3 has 14 residues. CDR1 and CDR2 from the germline V gene are MNHEY and SMNVEV (reference sequence). Deletions cut 8 bases from V and 0 bases from J, with 13 bases between. CDR3 amino acids: CASWRGTLNTEAFF. CDR3 DNA: TGTGCCAGCTGGCGGGGTACTTTGAACACTGAAGCTTTCTTT.

The chain employs TRBV4-1 and TRBJ1-1; the D gene is possibly TRBD1 (6 bases). CDR3 length equals 16 residues. Germline V gives CDR1 MGHRA, CDR2 YSYEKL. The V end lost 2 bases, the J end lost 1 base, and 14 bases lay between the germline ends. CDR3 in DNA: TGCGCCAGCAGCCAATACTCGACAGGAGAGAACACTGAAGCTTTCTTT. This gives the protein CASSQYSTGENTEAFF.

The J gene is TRBJ1-6, the V gene TRBV6-5, with 7 positions matching TRBD1. The germline V gene has CDR1 MNHEY and CDR2 SVGAGI. The CDR3 loop spans 13 amino acids. J lost 9 bases, V lost 7 bases, and 6 bases had no gene match. CDR3 residues: CASNSGQPSPLHF. The CDR3 region has the DNA TGTGCCAGCAATTCGGGACAGCCTTCACCCCTCCACTTT.